A selection of T cell receptor beta chains follows, all from one sample in a study of T cell changes during pregnancy in multiple sclerosis. The method was immunoSEQ multiplex PCR; TCRdb's version includes in-frame clones alone and lacks a portion of them. The sample has 55,000 to 65,000 clones, over 80% seen once. The specimen comprised peripheral blood, sampled in the first trimester of pregnancy. The receptors come from a female donor in good health, enrolled as a control in a pregnancy study. Both conserved end residues are part of each CDR3. A D gene is named only where the DNA matches it firmly. For some rows the clone size is stated as once, few or many, or as a class when expanded; others skip it.

CDR3nt | CDR3aa | d_gene | j_gene | v_gene | abundance
TGTGCCAGCAGCTTAAACACCTTGAACACTGAAGCTTTCTTT | CASSLNTLNTEAFF | NA | TRBJ1-1 | TRBV11-2 | NA
TGTGCCAGCAGCCAAGCCCCGACTAGCGGGGGTGCCCCTAGAGACAATGAGCAGTTCTTC | CASSQAPTSGGAPRDNEQFF | TRBD2 | TRBJ2-1 | TRBV4-2 | NA
TGTGCCAGCAGACAGGGGAATAATTCACCCCTCCACTTT | CASRQGNNSPLHF | TRBD1 | TRBJ1-6 | TRBV2 | NA
TGTGCCAGCAGCTTAGCTCACCGACTAGCGGCGAACAATGAGCAGTTCTTC | CASSLAHRLAANNEQFF | TRBD2 | TRBJ2-1 | TRBV7-9 | NA
TGTGCCAGCAGCCAAGAAGTAGAGAGCTCTGGGGCCAACGTCCTGACTTTC | CASSQEVESSGANVLTF | NA | TRBJ2-6 | TRBV4-2 | NA
TGTGCCAGCAGCACCAGGGATGTTGTCTACGAGCAGTACTTC | CASSTRDVVYEQYF | NA | TRBJ2-7 | TRBV7-9 | NA
TGTGCCAGCAGCTCGTCGGCGGCTACAGATACGCAGTATTTT | CASSSSAATDTQYF | NA | TRBJ2-3 | TRBV11-3 | NA
TGTGCCTGGAGCTCTGGGGCCCCATTATACAATGAGCAGTTCTTC | CAWSSGAPLYNEQFF | NA | TRBJ2-1 | TRBV30 | NA
TGTGCCAGCAGTGTCGGACAGGGGGCGTCCGGGGAGCTGTTTTTT | CASSVGQGASGELFF | TRBD1 | TRBJ2-2 | TRBV6-4 | NA
TGTGCCAGCAGCTTCGGGGCAACTAATGAAAAACTGTTTTTT | CASSFGATNEKLFF | NA | TRBJ1-4 | TRBV5-6 | NA
TGTGCCTGGAGCGGGGTAACTGAGCAGTTCTTC | CAWSGVTEQFF | NA | TRBJ2-1 | TRBV30 | NA
TGTGCCAGCAGCTTGGTAGTTGTCGTTCGCTCGTCTGGAAACACCATATATTTT | CASSLVVVVRSSGNTIYF | NA | TRBJ1-3 | TRBV5-5 | NA
TGTGCCAGCAGCCCCCTAGGCAGCTCCTACAATGAGCAGTTCTTC | CASSPLGSSYNEQFF | NA | TRBJ2-1 | TRBV7-2 | once
TGTGCCAGCAGCGCCCGAACGGGACAGGGGGCCGACCAAGAGACCCAGTACTTC | CASSARTGQGADQETQYF | TRBD1 | TRBJ2-5 | TRBV9 | NA
TGTGCCAGCAGCGACGGACAGGGTCCTAATGAGCAGTTCTTC | CASSDGQGPNEQFF | TRBD1 | TRBJ2-1 | TRBV9 | NA
TGTGCCAGCAGCGAACGGCTAAATACAGGGGGCCCTTGGGATGAAAAACTGTTTTTT | CASSERLNTGGPWDEKLFF | TRBD1 | TRBJ1-4 | TRBV13 | NA
TGTGCCAGCAGCGTAACGGGACTCCTAAACACAGATACGCAGTATTTT | CASSVTGLLNTDTQYF | NA | TRBJ2-3 | TRBV7-3 | NA
TGTGCCAGCAGATCGGGACAGGGGATGGAAAAACTGTTTTTT | CASRSGQGMEKLFF | TRBD1 | TRBJ1-4 | TRBV6-5 | NA
TGTGCCTGGAGTGTCCAGGGGAACACTGAAGCTTTCTTT | CAWSVQGNTEAFF | NA | TRBJ1-1 | TRBV30 | NA
TGTGCCTGGAGTGTACGAGGGGGCAGTTACGAGCAGTACTTC | CAWSVRGGSYEQYF | TRBD1 | TRBJ2-7 | TRBV30 | NA
TGTGCCAGCAGTGAAGCGCTTGACAGGGGGCAAGGGTATGGCTACACCTTC | CASSEALDRGQGYGYTF | TRBD1 | TRBJ1-2 | TRBV6-1 | NA
TGCGCCAGCAGCCGGATTCACAGGGTAACGGCTTATGAAAAACTGTTTTTT | CASSRIHRVTAYEKLFF | NA | TRBJ1-4 | TRBV4-1 | NA
TGTGCCAGCACCTCTTCCCGAGGAGAGACCCAGTACTTC | CASTSSRGETQYF | NA | TRBJ2-5 | TRBV6-5 | NA
TGTGCCAGCAGCTTACGGACAGGGGTTAACGAAAAACTGTTTTTT | CASSLRTGVNEKLFF | TRBD1 | TRBJ1-4 | TRBV5-6 | NA
TGTGCCAGCAGCGGGACAGCGAATCAGCCCCAGCATTTT | CASSGTANQPQHF | TRBD1 | TRBJ1-5 | TRBV7-6 | NA
TGTGCCTGGGCCTTAGGGGGATTAGGCAATCAGCCCCAGCATTTT | CAWALGGLGNQPQHF | NA | TRBJ1-5 | TRBV30 | NA
TGTGCCAGCAGCTTAGTAGCGGGGGGGCAAGATACGCAGTATTTT | CASSLVAGGQDTQYF | TRBD2 | TRBJ2-3 | TRBV11-3 | NA
TGTGCCAGTAGACTAGCGGGGGGCTACCTCCAAGAGACCCAGTACTTC | CASRLAGGYLQETQYF | TRBD2 | TRBJ2-5 | TRBV19 | few